These T cell receptor beta chains were read from a single sample in a study of T cells after yellow fever vaccination. TCRdb recomputed calls from the 5' RACE reads with MiXCR, one row per CDR3 protein. Of roughly 300,000 distinct CDR3 sequences listed, 8% to 9.5% were seen once; the top ten hold about 16%. Sequencing was performed on PBMCs, taken 35 to 50 days after the first yellow fever vaccination. These TCRs come from a man between 18 and 35 years old who received the YFV17D yellow fever vaccine. The CDR3 runs from the conserved cysteine through the conserved F or W. Fields, in order: V gene, J gene, CDR3 protein.

TRBV6-1,TRBJ1-3,CASSHDRSSGNTIYF
TRBV2,TRBJ1-6,CASSLKGASPLHF
TRBV12-3/TRBV12-4,TRBJ2-3,CASSLLAGGYTDTQYF
TRBV11-2,TRBJ2-1,CASSLVLGQRLGAKTHNEQFF
TRBV12-3/TRBV12-4,TRBJ1-4,CASSLMPLGEKLFF
TRBV5-1,TRBJ2-5,CASSLIGAVEETQYF
TRBV7-2,TRBJ2-3,CASSLGRSSTDTQYF
TRBV29-1,TRBJ2-2,CGCKMNTGELFF
TRBV7-8,TRBJ1-6,CASSLIGSEYYNSPLHF
TRBV5-1,TRBJ2-1,CASSEQGPPDEQFF
TRBV11-3,TRBJ2-4,CASSQRSGVAKNIQYF
TRBV4-1,TRBJ2-3,CASSQPWGTSYTDTQYF
TRBV12-3/TRBV12-4,TRBJ1-1,CASSRTGVYAFF
TRBV5-5,TRBJ1-2,CASSPGQAPYGYTF
TRBV21-1,TRBJ1-3,CASSRGRGGSGNTIYF
TRBV11-2,TRBJ2-7,CASSFERLTGVTRSPRNHEQYF
TRBV4-1,TRBJ1-4,CASSLRDSHEKLFF
TRBV7-2,TRBJ1-1,CASRTSSRANTEAFF
TRBV6-2/TRBV6-3,TRBJ1-5,CASARRGNQPQHF
TRBV7-6,TRBJ2-2,CASSPRARLSTGELFF
TRBV7-8,TRBJ1-2,CASSLSEKWPTF
TRBV7-3,TRBJ2-2,CPSSLGYRGGTGELFF
TRBV5-1,TRBJ1-1,CASSSGKEAFF
TRBV18,TRBJ1-5,CASSPEGPGQPQHF
TRBV3-1,TRBJ2-4,CASTLSGLAGGNKNIQYF
TRBV5-4,TRBJ2-5,CASSSGIETQYF
TRBV5-1,TRBJ2-7,CASSLEGQGPYEQYF
TRBV3-1,TRBJ2-2,CASSQGEAGELFF
TRBV12-3/TRBV12-4,TRBJ2-2,CASSLGGGVNTGELFF
TRBV7-9,TRBJ1-2,CASTPPGRDYGYTF
TRBV12-3/TRBV12-4,TRBJ2-3,CASSSGQGFADTQYF
TRBV5-1,TRBJ2-1,CASFFRDSYNEQFF
TRBV15,TRBJ2-3,CATSRGNLGQYF
TRBV7-2,TRBJ1-2,CASRTGVGVVGYTF
TRBV5-1,TRBJ1-3,CASSSNTGSSGNTIYF
TRBV7-6,TRBJ2-7,CASSFPWIAYEQYF
TRBV7-3,TRBJ2-2,CASRQIQPTGVAGELFF
TRBV27,TRBJ2-7,CASSLRQAYEQYF
TRBV29-1,TRBJ1-5,CSVEAGGGQPQHF
TRBV5-1,TRBJ1-1,CASSRNLQPSFMNTEAFF